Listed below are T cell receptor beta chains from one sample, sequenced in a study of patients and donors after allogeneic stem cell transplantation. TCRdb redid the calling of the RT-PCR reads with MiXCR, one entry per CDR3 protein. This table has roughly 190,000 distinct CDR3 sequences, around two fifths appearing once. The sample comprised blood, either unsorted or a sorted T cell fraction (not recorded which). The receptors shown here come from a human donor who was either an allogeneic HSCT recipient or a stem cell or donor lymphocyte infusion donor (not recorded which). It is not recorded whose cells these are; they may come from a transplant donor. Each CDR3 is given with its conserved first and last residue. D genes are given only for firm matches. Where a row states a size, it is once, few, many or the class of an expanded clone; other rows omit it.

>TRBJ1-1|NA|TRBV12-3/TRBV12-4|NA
TGTGCCAGCAGCCCCTGGGATACGAACACTGAAGCTTTCTTT
CASSPWDTNTEAFF
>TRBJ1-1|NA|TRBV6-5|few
TGTGCCAGCAGTTGGTCTTCCGGGCTGAACACTGAAGCTTTCTTT
CASSWSSGLNTEAFF
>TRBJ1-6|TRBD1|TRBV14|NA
TGTGCCAGCGCCCTCCAAACCGGGACAGGGGGATCACCCCTCCACTTT
CASALQTGTGGSPLHF
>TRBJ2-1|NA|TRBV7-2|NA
TGTGCCAGCAGCTTAGTACAGTTGGTCCTATACAATGAGCAGTTCTTC
CASSLVQLVLYNEQFF
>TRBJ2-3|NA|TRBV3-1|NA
TGTGCCAGCAGCCAAGATCGCAGTTCAGATACGCAGTATTTT
CASSQDRSSDTQYF
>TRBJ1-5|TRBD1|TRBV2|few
TGTGCCAGCAGTCTAACCCAGGGGGCGTCGGGGCAGCCCCAGCATTTT
CASSLTQGASGQPQHF
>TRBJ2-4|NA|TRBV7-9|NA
TGTGCCAGCAGCTTACGCGGGCAAAACATTCAGTACTTC
CASSLRGQNIQYF
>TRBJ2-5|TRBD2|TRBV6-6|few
TGTGCCAGCACCGCCACAGCGGGGTCCCAAGAGACCCAGTACTTC
CASTATAGSQETQYF
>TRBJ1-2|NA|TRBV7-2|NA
TGTGCCAGCAGCTTAGACCAGGGATGGGATGGCTACACCTTC
CASSLDQGWDGYTF
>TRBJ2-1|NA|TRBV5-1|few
TGCGCCAGCAGGCCCGACTCGCGGGGATCCTACAATGAGCAGTTCTTC
CASRPDSRGSYNEQFF
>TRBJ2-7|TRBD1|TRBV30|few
TGTGCCTGGAGTCCCCTAGACAGGGTCAGCAACGAGCAGTACTTC
CAWSPLDRVSNEQYF
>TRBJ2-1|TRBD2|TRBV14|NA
TGTGCCAGCAGCCAAGTCACTAGCGCTAATAATGAGCAGTTCTTC
CASSQVTSANNEQFF
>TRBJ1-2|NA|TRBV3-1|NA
TGTGCCAGCAGCCCGACTCAACAGGGATACTATGGCTACACCTTC
CASSPTQQGYYGYTF
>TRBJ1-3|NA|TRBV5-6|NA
TGTGCCAGCAGCTTTCTTGGGACTGGTGGAAACACCATATATTTT
CASSFLGTGGNTIYF
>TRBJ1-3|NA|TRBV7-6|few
TGTGCCAGCAGCTTAGGACAGTCCACCTCTGGAAACACCATATATTTT
CASSLGQSTSGNTIYF
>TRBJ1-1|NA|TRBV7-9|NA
TGTGCCAGCAGCCGAAGAGGAGGGGATGGCACTGAAGCTTTCTTT
CASSRRGGDGTEAFF